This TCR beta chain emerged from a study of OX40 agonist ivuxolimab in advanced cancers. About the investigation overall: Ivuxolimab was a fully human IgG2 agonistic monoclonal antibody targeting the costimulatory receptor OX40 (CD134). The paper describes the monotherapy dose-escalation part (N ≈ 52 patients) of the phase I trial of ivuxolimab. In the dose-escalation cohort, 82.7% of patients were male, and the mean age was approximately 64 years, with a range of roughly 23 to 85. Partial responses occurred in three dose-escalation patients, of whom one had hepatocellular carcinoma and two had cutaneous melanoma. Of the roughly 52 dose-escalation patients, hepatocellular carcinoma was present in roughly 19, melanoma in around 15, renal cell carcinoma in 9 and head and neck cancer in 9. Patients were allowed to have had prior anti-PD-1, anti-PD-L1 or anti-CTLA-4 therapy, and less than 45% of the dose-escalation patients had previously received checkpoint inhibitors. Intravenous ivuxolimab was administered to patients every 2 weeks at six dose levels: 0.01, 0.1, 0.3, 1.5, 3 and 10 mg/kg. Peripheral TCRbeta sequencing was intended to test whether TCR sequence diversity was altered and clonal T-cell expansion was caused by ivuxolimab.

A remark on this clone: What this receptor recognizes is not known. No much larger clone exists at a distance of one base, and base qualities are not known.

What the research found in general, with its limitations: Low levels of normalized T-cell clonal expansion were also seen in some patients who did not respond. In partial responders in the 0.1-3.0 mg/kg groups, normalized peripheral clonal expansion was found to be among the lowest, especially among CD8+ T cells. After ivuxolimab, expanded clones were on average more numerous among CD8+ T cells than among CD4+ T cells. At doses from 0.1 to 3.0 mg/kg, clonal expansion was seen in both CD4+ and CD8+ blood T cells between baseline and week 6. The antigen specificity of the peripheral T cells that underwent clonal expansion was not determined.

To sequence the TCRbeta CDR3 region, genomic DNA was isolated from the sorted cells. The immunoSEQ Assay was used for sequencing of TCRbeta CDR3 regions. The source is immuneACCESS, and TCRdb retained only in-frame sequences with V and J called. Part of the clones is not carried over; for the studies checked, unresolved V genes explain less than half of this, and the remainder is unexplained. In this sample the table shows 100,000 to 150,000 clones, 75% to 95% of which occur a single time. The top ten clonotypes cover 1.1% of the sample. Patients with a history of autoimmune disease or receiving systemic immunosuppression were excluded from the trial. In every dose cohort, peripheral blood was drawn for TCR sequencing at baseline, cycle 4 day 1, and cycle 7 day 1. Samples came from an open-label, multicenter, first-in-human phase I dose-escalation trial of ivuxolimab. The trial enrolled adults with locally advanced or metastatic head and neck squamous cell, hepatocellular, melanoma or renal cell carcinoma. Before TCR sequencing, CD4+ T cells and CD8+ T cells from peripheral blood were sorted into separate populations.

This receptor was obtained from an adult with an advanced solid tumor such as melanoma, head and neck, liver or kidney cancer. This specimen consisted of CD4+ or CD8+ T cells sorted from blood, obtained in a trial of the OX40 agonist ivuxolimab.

The bases read TGTGCCAGCAGCCTGACAGATACGCAGTATTTT. It is translated as CASSLTDTQYF. Here the chain combines TRBV11-2 and TRBJ2-3; the D gene remains uncertain. Based on the germline V gene, the CDR1 and CDR2 sequences are SGHAT and FQNNGV. Spanning cysteine to phenylalanine, the CDR3 consists of 11 amino acids. Just the 33-base CDR3 DNA is kept, in frame starting at base 1. V is pared back by 5 bases and J by 3 bases, with 3 bases lying between the germline termini.